The present T cell receptor beta chain was sequenced within a study of blood T cell repertoires in COVID-19. Participants spanned ages about 18 to 100 years and resided in 20 to 30 US areas. Cohort allocation depended upon clinical history that participants reported. Recovered status in Cohort 3 required two negative PCRs, clearance, or symptom resolution. Study processing details: The assay estimated nucleated cells by amplifying reference gene primers. The table came from immunoSEQ multiplex PCR; TCRdb's copy has only in-frame clones and leaves some out. Clone size and the V and J calls come from that table; the DNA yielded D and trimming. Of 250,000 to 350,000 clones in the sample, about 88% were seen once. V dropped 5 bases and J dropped 1 base, with 8 bases sitting between them. The CDR3 consists of 13 residues. The V gene's germline CDR1 is WSHSY and CDR2 SAAADI.

This chain links TRBV10-2 with TRBJ1-1; D not certain. Sequencing was carried out using PBMCs or T cells enriched from blood (not recorded which). The clonotype was recovered from a man aged 55 to 70 who had recovered from COVID-19. The CDR3 nucleotides read TGCGCCAGCAGTCCGAACAGGAACACTGAAGCTTTCTTT. Amino acids: CASSPNRNTEAFF.